This TCR beta chain came from a study of CD8 T cells in Susac syndrome. The CDR3 totals 15 residues. Germline CDR1 is MDHEN and CDR2 is SYDVKM. V trimming: 5 bases; J trimming: 6 bases; junction bases outside the gene matches: 8. Random hexamers served to reverse transcribe roughly 0.5 to 1 ug RNA. Each CDR3 protein is one row after TCRdb ran MiXCR on the immunoSEQ multiplex PCR reads. The sample has about 400,000 distinct CDR3 sequences, around 83% seen once; the top ten hold about 0.12%. The sequenced material came from CD8+ T cells from PBMCs. This chain uses TRBV28 with TRBJ2-7; 12 bases align to TRBD2. The sequence was collected from a human donor with multiple sclerosis. CDR3 sequence (DNA): TGTGCCAGCAGTCCCCGACTAGCGGGAGTTTCCGAGCAGTACTTC. It yields the protein CASSPRLAGVSEQYF.